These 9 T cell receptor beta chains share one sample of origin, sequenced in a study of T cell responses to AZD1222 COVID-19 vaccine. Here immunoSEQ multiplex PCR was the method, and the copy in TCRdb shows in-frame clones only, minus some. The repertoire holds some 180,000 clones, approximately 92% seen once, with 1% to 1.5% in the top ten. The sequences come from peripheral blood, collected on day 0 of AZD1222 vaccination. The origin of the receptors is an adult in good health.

The chain's CDR3 is CASSQEGRGTDTQYF. The CDR3 DNA sequence: TGTGCCAGCAGCCAAGAGGGCAGGGGCACAGATACGCAGTATTTT. This rearrangement joins TRBV3-1 (or the pseudogene TRBV3-2) to TRBJ2-3, with D maybe TRBD1 (5 bases). V lost 0 bases to trimming and J lost 1 base, with 8 bases between them. The CDR3 extends over 15 amino acids. Germline values: CDR1 LGHDT, CDR2 YNNKEL (reference sequence).

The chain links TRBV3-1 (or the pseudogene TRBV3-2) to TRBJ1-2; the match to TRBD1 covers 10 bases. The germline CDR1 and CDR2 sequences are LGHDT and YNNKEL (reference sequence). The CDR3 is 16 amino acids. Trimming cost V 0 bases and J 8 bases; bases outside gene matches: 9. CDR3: CASSQDGDRGGSGYTF. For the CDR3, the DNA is TGTGCCAGCAGCCAAGATGGGGACAGGGGAGGCTCGGGCTACACCTTC.

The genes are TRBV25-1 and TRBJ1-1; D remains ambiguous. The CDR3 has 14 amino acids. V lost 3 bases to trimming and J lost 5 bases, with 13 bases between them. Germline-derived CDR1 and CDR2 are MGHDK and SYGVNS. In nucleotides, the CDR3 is TGTGCCAGCAGTGACTCGGGATTGAGGACTGAAGCTTTCTTT. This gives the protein CASSDSGLRTEAFF.

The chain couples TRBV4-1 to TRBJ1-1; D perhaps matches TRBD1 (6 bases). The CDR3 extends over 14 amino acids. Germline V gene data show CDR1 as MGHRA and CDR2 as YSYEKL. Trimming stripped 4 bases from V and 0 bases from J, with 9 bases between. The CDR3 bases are TGCGCCAGCAGCCTAGACAGGATGAACACTGAAGCTTTCTTT. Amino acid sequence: CASSLDRMNTEAFF.

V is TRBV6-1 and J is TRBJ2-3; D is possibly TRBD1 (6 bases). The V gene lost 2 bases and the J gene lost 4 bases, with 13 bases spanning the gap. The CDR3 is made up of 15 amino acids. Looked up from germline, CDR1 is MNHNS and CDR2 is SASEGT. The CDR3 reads CASSESIRGADTQYF. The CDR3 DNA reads TGTGCCAGCAGTGAATCTATCAGGGGAGCAGATACGCAGTATTTT.

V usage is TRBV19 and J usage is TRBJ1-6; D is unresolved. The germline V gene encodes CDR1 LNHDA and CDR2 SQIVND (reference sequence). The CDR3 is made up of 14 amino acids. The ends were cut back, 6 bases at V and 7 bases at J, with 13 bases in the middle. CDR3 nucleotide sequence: TGTGCCAGTAGGATACAAATTTTAAATTCACCCCTCCACTTT. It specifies CASRIQILNSPLHF.

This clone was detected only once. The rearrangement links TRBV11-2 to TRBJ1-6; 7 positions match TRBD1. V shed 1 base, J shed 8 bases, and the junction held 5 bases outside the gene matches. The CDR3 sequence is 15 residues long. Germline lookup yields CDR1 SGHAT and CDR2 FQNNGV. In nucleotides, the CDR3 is TGTGCCAGCAGCTTAGCAGGGACAGTGGATTCACCCCTCCACTTT. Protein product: CASSLAGTVDSPLHF. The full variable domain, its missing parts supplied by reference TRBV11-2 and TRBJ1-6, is EAGVAQSPRYKIIEKRQSVAFWCNPISGHATLYWYQQILGQGPKLLIQFQNNGVVDDSQLPKDRFSAERLKGVDSTLKIQPAKLEDSAVYLCASSLAGTVDSPLHFGNGTRLTVT.

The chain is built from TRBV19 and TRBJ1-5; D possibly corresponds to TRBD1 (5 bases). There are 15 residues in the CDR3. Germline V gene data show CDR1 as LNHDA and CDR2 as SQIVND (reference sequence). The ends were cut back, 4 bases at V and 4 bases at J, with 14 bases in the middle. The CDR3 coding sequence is TGTGCCAGTAGTACCGGGGCTGGGGTTAATCAGCCCCAGCATTTT. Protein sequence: CASSTGAGVNQPQHF.

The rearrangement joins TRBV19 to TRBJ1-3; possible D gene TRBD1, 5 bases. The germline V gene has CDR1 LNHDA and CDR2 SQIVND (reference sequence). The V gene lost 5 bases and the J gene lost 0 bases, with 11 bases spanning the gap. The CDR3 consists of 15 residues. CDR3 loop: CASSPTTVSGNTIYF. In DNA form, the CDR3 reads TGTGCCAGTAGTCCCACGACAGTCTCTGGAAACACCATATATTTT.